Below are 20 T cell receptor beta chains sequenced from a single sample in a study of CD8+ T cells in alopecia areata. Treatment described: oral pan-JAK inhibitor, 5-10 mg twice daily. TCR sequencing used cDNA made by reverse transcription of extracted RNA. Using immunoSEQ multiplex PCR, the repertoire was profiled, and TCRdb retains in-frame clones only, with some absent. This table holds over 250,000 clones, roughly 63% found once. The specimen was CD4+ T cells sorted from blood, collected between weeks 51 and 54, from a patient treated with tofacitinib. The origin of the receptors is a human donor with alopecia areata.

This CDR3 is CASSQDQRTGETQYF. CDR3 nucleotide sequence: TGCGCCAGCAGCCAAGATCAGCGGACAGGAGAGACCCAGTACTTC. The chain combines TRBV4-3 with TRBJ2-5; 7 bases are a match to TRBD1. There are 15 residues in the CDR3. Germline V gene sequence: CDR1 LGHNA, CDR2 YSLEER. The trim removed 0 bases at V and 4 bases at J, leaving 5 bases unmatched.

The sample holds a few counts of this clone. The J gene is TRBJ1-5, the V gene TRBV30; D is unclear. The germline V gene has CDR1 GTSNPN and CDR2 SVGIG (reference sequence). There are 13 residues in the CDR3. V lost 1 base and J 7 bases, leaving 11 bases between the germline ends. The DNA of the CDR3 is TGTGCCTGGAGTGAATCCGGTCCCCAGCCCCAGCATTTT. This encodes CAWSESGPQPQHF.

This rearrangement joins TRBV7-9 to TRBJ2-5; TRBD1 is a possible D gene (5 bases). Trimming removed 5 bases at V and 10 bases at J, with 20 bases between. The CDR3 is 14 amino acids. Germline V lookup: CDR1 SEHNR, CDR2 FQNEAQ (reference sequence). CDR3 sequence (DNA): TGTGCCAGCAGCCCCTGGGGCAGGTTGCGGATCCAGTACTTC. Translated: CASSPWGRLRIQYF.

This rearrangement joins TRBV6-6 to TRBJ2-2; 9 bases are shared with TRBD1. CDR3 size: 16 residues. Germline-derived CDR1 and CDR2 are MNHNY and SVGAGI (reference sequence). The trim removed 2 bases at V and 4 bases at J, leaving 5 bases unmatched. The CDR3 here is CASSYPTGGGTGELFF. In DNA, the CDR3 is TGTGCCAGCAGTTACCCCACAGGGGGCGGCACCGGGGAGCTGTTTTTT.

The chain is built from TRBV29-1 and TRBJ2-2, with 10 bases identical to TRBD1. This CDR3 spans 18 amino acids. Looked up from germline, CDR1 is SQVTM and CDR2 is ANQGSEA. The V segment lost 3 bases and the J segment 3 bases; nucleotides outside the gene matches: 13. The CDR3 protein is CSVELTGGSPPYTGELFF. For the CDR3, the DNA is TGCAGCGTTGAGCTGACAGGGGGCTCCCCCCCGTACACCGGGGAGCTGTTTTTT.

This clone was seen more than once but under ten times. The chain is built from TRBV5-1 and TRBJ2-3; D remains ambiguous. CDR3 length: 14 residues. V lost 0 bases and J lost 0, with 5 bases in between. Germline CDR1 and CDR2: SGHRS and YFSETQ. The CDR3 sequence: CASSLDPSTDTQYF. DNA of the CDR3: TGCGCCAGCAGCTTGGACCCTAGCACAGATACGCAGTATTTT.

The gene calls are TRBV10-3 and TRBJ1-1; no clear D gene. Trimming removed 6 bases at V and 0 bases at J, with 8 bases between. The CDR3 spans 13 residues. The germline V gene encodes CDR1 ENHRY and CDR2 SYGVKD. The DNA for the CDR3 is TGTGCCATCAGAAAAGACATGAACACTGAAGCTTTCTTT. It is translated as CAIRKDMNTEAFF.

The chain employs TRBV7-2 and TRBJ2-5; a possible D gene is TRBD1 (5 bases). Trimming cost V 1 base and J 11 bases, with 8 bases left between them. The CDR3 has 11 amino acids. CDR1 is SGHTA, CDR2 FQGNSA, per germline. The CDR3 DNA follows: TGTGCCAGCAGCTTAGGACAGAAACAGTACTTC. It codes for CASSLGQKQYF.

This clone was counted only a few times. V and J are TRBV19 and TRBJ1-6; D is ambiguous. The CDR3 is 16 residues long. The germline gives CDR1 LNHDA, CDR2 SQIVND (reference sequence). V lost 4 bases to trimming and J lost 0 bases, with 10 bases between them. CDR3 region: CASSTTDRSYNSPLHF. CDR3 coding DNA: TGTGCCAGTAGTACAACAGATCGCTCCTATAATTCACCCCTCCACTTT.

This clone came up a few times. The chain links TRBV25-1 to TRBJ2-5; 9 bases fit TRBD1. With 6 bases clipped from V and 5 bases from J, the junction kept 7 bases outside the gene matches. Looked up from germline, CDR1 is MGHDK and CDR2 is SYGVNS. This CDR3 has 14 residues. Here the CDR3 DNA reads TGTGCCAGCAGAGGGACAGGGAGGGGGGAGACCCAGTACTTC. Translation gives CASRGTGRGETQYF.

The chain carries TRBV2 and TRBJ2-5, with D tentatively TRBD2 (5 bases). Trimming removed 4 bases from V and 5 bases from J, with 11 bases in between. The CDR3 totals 13 residues. Germline V gene data show CDR1 as SNHLY and CDR2 as FYNNEI. The CDR3 coding sequence is TGTGCCAGCAGTGCGGACTCGTGGGAGACCCAGTACTTC. Translation gives CASSADSWETQYF.

This chain joins TRBV4-1 and TRBJ2-5, with D hard to call. The CDR3 runs to 12 residues. CDR1 and CDR2 (germline): MGHRA, YSYEKL. V dropped 3 bases and J dropped 3 bases, with 5 bases sitting between them. The CDR3 loop reads CASSQEKETQYF. DNA for the CDR3: TGCGCCAGCAGCCAGGAAAAAGAGACCCAGTACTTC.

The rearrangement links TRBV9 to TRBJ2-3; D is perhaps TRBD1 or TRBD2 (5 bases each). Germline V lookup: CDR1 SGDLS, CDR2 YYNGEE. This CDR3 spans 14 amino acids. V dropped 3 bases and J dropped 6 bases, with 14 bases sitting between them. CDR3 DNA sequence: TGTGCCAGCAGCGCCCGCCCGAGGGGTGATACGCAGTATTTT. It specifies CASSARPRGDTQYF.

This clone was seen a handful of times. This chain connects TRBV10-3 to TRBJ2-3; TRBD2 aligns across 8 bases. The CDR3 length is 14 residues. Germline values: CDR1 ENHRY, CDR2 SYGVKD. Trimming removed 4 bases from V and 4 bases from J; junction bases left unmatched: 4. In DNA form, the CDR3 reads TGTGCCATCAGTGCGGGGGGGCAGGCAGATACGCAGTATTTT. Its translation is CAISAGGQADTQYF.

The rearrangement joins TRBV7-2 to TRBJ2-1; D possibly corresponds to TRBD1 (6 bases). The CDR3 spans 13 residues. V was pared by 5 bases and J by 5 bases, with 10 bases between. Germline loops: CDR1 SGHTA, CDR2 FQGNSA. The CDR3 nucleotides read TGTGCCAGCAGCACAAACAGGGACAATGAGCAGTTCTTC. Protein sequence: CASSTNRDNEQFF.

The chain recombines TRBV29-1 with TRBJ2-2, with D tentatively TRBD1 or TRBD2 (5 bases each). From germline, CDR1 is SQVTM and CDR2 ANQGSEA. The CDR3 has 11 amino acids. Trimming pared 8 bases from V and 6 bases from J, leaving 10 bases between. The DNA of the CDR3 is TGCAGCACCCGGGACGCCGGGGAGCTGTTTTTT. Translated: CSTRDAGELFF.

As DNA, the CDR3 is TGTGCCTGGAGTGTCGGCGGGCACGGGGAGCCCCAGCATTTT. It specifies CAWSVGGHGEPQHF. The chain employs TRBV30 and TRBJ1-5; the D is unclear. CDR3 length: 14 amino acids. From germline, CDR1 is GTSNPN and CDR2 SVGIG (reference sequence). The V end was cut by 0 bases, the J end by 8 bases, with 14 bases between.

This sequence joins TRBV30 and TRBJ2-1; D possibly corresponds to TRBD1 (5 bases). The germline V gene encodes CDR1 GTSNPN and CDR2 SVGIG (reference sequence). The CDR3 extends over 14 amino acids. Trimming took off 3 bases at V and 2 bases at J, with 11 bases between the two ends. The CDR3 region has the DNA TGTGCCTGGAGCCTTCTAGGGGCCTACAATGAGCAGTTCTTC. Protein product: CAWSLLGAYNEQFF. Looking up the rest from reference TRBV30 and TRBJ2-1 gives the full variable domain: SQTIHQWPATLVQPVGSPLSLECTVEGTSNPNLYWYRQAAGRGLQLLFYSVGIGQISSEVPQNLSASRPQDRQFILSSKKLLLSDSGFYLCAWSLLGAYNEQFFGPGTRLTVL.

The chain recombines TRBV7-2 with TRBJ2-5; a possible D gene is TRBD2 (5 bases). The length of the CDR3 is 13 residues. Germline V gene data show CDR1 as SGHTA and CDR2 as FQGNSA. The ends were cut back, 6 bases at V and 4 bases at J, with 12 bases in the middle. The CDR3 loop is CASRPSRVETQYF. The CDR3, as DNA: TGTGCCAGCAGACCCTCGCGGGTAGAGACCCAGTACTTC.

CDR3 region: CSAGQGNYEQYF. The CDR3 coding sequence is TGCAGCGCGGGACAGGGAAACTACGAGCAGTACTTC. The chain couples TRBV29-1 to TRBJ2-7; TRBD1 aligns across 9 bases. The germline CDR1 and CDR2 sequences are SQVTM and ANQGSEA. The CDR3 spans 12 residues. Losses at the gene ends were 7 bases for V and 3 bases for J; bases not matched to a gene: 4.